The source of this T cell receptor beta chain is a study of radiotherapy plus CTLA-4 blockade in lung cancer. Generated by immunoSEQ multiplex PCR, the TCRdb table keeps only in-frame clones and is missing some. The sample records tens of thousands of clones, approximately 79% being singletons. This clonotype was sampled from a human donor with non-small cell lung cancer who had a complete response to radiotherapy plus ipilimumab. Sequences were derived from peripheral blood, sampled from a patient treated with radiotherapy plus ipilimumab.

CDR3 bases: TGTGCCAGCAGGACAGGGTTCTATGGCTACACCTTC. Residues: CASRTGFYGYTF. The chain uses TRBV6-6 and TRBJ1-2; 7 positions match TRBD1. The J segment lost 4 bases and the V segment lost 6 bases, leaving 2 bases of the junction unmatched. Germline V lookup: CDR1 MNHNY, CDR2 SVGAGI (reference sequence). CDR3 length: 12 residues.